These 21 T cell receptor beta chains originate from one sample sequenced in a study of OX40 agonist ivuxolimab in advanced cancers. The data were produced by immunoSEQ multiplex PCR, yet TCRdb's version contains in-frame clones alone and is incomplete. The repertoire has over 45,000 clones, over 75% of them found once; the top ten carry roughly 3.4%. The sample here was CD4+ or CD8+ T cells sorted from blood, taken in a trial of the OX40 agonist ivuxolimab. All receptors come from an adult with an advanced solid tumor such as melanoma, head and neck, liver or kidney cancer.

This sequence joins TRBV7-9 and TRBJ1-6, with D maybe TRBD1 (5 bases). The CDR3 extends over 17 amino acids. Trimming took 1 base from V and 10 from J, leaving 20 bases between them. CDR1 and CDR2 (germline): SEHNR, FQNEAQ (reference sequence). The CDR3 bases are TGTGCCAGCAGCTTAGTCCCCCTTTGGGGGGAAAACTCACCCCTCCACTTT. Protein product: CASSLVPLWGENSPLHF.

The rearrangement links TRBV5-4 to TRBJ2-3; 8 bases map to TRBD2. CDR1 is SGHNT and CDR2 is YYREEE in the germline V gene (reference sequence). The CDR3 spans 16 residues. J was trimmed by 4 bases and V by 2 bases; bases with no gene match: 9. CDR3 nucleotide sequence: TGTGCCAGCAGCTTCCAGCGGGGGCTTGATCCAGATACGCAGTATTTT. Its translation is CASSFQRGLDPDTQYF.

The CDR3 region has the DNA TGCGCCAGCAGCCAAGAACTAGCCGTCGACGAGCAGTACTTC. Amino acid sequence: CASSQELAVDEQYF. The V call is TRBV4-3, the J call TRBJ2-7, with D possibly TRBD2 on 6 matching bases. The CDR3 spans 14 residues. V was trimmed by 0 bases and J by 5 bases, leaving 11 bases between them. Germline V CDR1 and CDR2: LGHNA, YSLEER.

This chain uses TRBV18 with TRBJ1-1, with D possibly matching TRBD1 (6 bases). Between the trimmed V and J ends, which lost 2 bases and 0 bases, there was a span of 13 bases. CDR3 size: 16 residues. The germline V gene has CDR1 KGHSH and CDR2 LQKENI. In DNA, the CDR3 is TGTGCCAGCTCACCAATGGCAGGGGATTTGAACACTGAAGCTTTCTTT. Encoded protein: CASSPMAGDLNTEAFF.

The CDR3 is CASREFWDNSPLHF. Here the CDR3 DNA reads TGTGCCAGCAGGGAATTTTGGGATAATTCACCCCTCCACTTT. The V and J genes are TRBV5-5 and TRBJ1-6; D is ambiguous. V dropped 5 bases and J dropped 5 bases, with 11 bases sitting between them. This CDR3 has 14 residues. The germline V gene has CDR1 SGHKS and CDR2 YYEKEE (reference sequence).

The gene calls are TRBV9 and TRBJ2-7; TRBD1 agrees at 10 bases. The germline V gene has CDR1 SGDLS and CDR2 YYNGEE. Trimming at V came to 1 base and at J to 3 bases, leaving 7 bases not matched to a gene. CDR3 length: 16 amino acids. This CDR3 reads CASSVNAGQGVYEQYF. CDR3 coding DNA: TGTGCCAGCAGCGTAAACGCTGGACAGGGGGTCTACGAGCAGTACTTC.

This sequence joins TRBV5-4 and TRBJ2-1; 11 bases map to TRBD2. The CDR3 consists of 16 residues. Germline-derived CDR1 and CDR2 are SGHNT and YYREEE (reference sequence). With 0 bases clipped from V and 9 bases from J, the junction kept 8 bases outside the gene matches. Here the CDR3 DNA reads TGTGCCAGCAGCTTGGTGGTAGCGGGGGGGCTCGGTGAGCAGTTCTTC. This translates into CASSLVVAGGLGEQFF.

The rearrangement joins TRBV30 to TRBJ2-3, with TRBD2 matching over 10 bases. V lost 2 bases and J lost 4; bases outside the gene matches: 3. CDR3 length: 14 residues. Germline CDR1 reads GTSNPN; CDR2 reads SVGIG (reference sequence). The CDR3 sequence is CAWSPTSGPDTQYF. CDR3 coding DNA: TGTGCCTGGAGTCCGACTAGCGGGCCAGATACGCAGTATTTT.

This chain uses TRBV5-5 with TRBJ2-7; D call uncertain. Trimming removed 5 bases at V and 0 bases at J, with 21 bases between. The CDR3 totals 17 residues. CDR1 and CDR2 from the germline V gene are SGHKS and YYEKEE (reference sequence). The CDR3 coding sequence is TGTGCCAGCAGACCGCACCCGGTCGTCCTGCGCTCCTACGAGCAGTACTTC. The encoded protein is CASRPHPVVLRSYEQYF.

The chain is built from TRBV29-1 and TRBJ2-1, with a weak D call TRBD2 (6 bases). This CDR3 comprises 13 residues. The ends were cut back, 6 bases at V and 3 bases at J, with 12 bases in the middle. The germline CDR1 and CDR2 sequences are SQVTM and ANQGSEA. The CDR3 DNA follows: TGCAGCGTCGCCCGGGAGATCTACAATGAGCAGTTCTTC. Its translation is CSVAREIYNEQFF.

The chain combines TRBV6-5 with TRBJ2-1, with 7 bases matching TRBD2. With 0 bases clipped from V and 7 bases from J, the junction kept 9 bases outside the gene matches. The CDR3 sequence is 16 residues long. Germline CDR1 reads MNHEY; CDR2 reads SVGAGI. CDR3 sequence: CASSYSGTGGWNEQFF. The CDR3 DNA sequence: TGTGCCAGCAGTTACTCGGGTACGGGGGGTTGGAATGAGCAGTTCTTC.

V gene TRBV5-1 combines with J gene TRBJ1-5; D remains ambiguous. CDR1 is SGHRS and CDR2 is YFSETQ in the germline V gene. CDR3 length: 17 amino acids. V lost 2 bases and J 5 bases, leaving 20 bases between the germline ends. This chain's CDR3 is CASSFGFNTGQDQPQHF. As DNA, the CDR3 is TGCGCCAGCAGCTTTGGATTTAATACCGGCCAAGATCAGCCCCAGCATTTT.

The genes are TRBV9 and TRBJ2-2, with 8 bases that match TRBD1. This CDR3 has 18 amino acids. The V gene end was trimmed by 4 bases and the J gene end by 2 bases; junction bases not matched to a gene: 13. From germline, CDR1 is SGDLS and CDR2 YYNGEE. The CDR3 protein is CASSSPWRGQVNTGELFF. The CDR3 DNA reads as TGTGCCAGCAGCTCTCCGTGGAGGGGACAGGTTAACACCGGGGAGCTGTTTTTT.

This chain uses TRBV28 with TRBJ1-5; 7 bases fit TRBD1. Germline CDR1 and CDR2: MDHEN and SYDVKM. The CDR3 runs to 15 residues. Losses at the gene ends were 2 bases for V and 6 bases for J; bases not matched to a gene: 7. CDR3 loop: CASSLGGGEFQPQHF. CDR3 nucleotides: TGTGCCAGCAGTTTAGGAGGGGGCGAGTTTCAGCCCCAGCATTTT.

The rearrangement uses TRBV18 and TRBJ1-4, with 9 bases that match TRBD1. There are 14 residues in the CDR3. Per the germline V gene, CDR1 is KGHSH and CDR2 is LQKENI. The V gene end was trimmed by 4 bases and the J gene end by 8 bases; junction bases not matched to a gene: 5. The CDR3 here is CASSRPGTGEKLFF. Written as DNA, the CDR3 is TGTGCCAGCTCACGTCCCGGGACAGGGGAAAAACTGTTTTTT.

The CDR3 region is CASSLGGVTSTGELFF. CDR3 coding DNA: TGTGCCAGCAGTTTAGGGGGCGTAACGTCCACCGGGGAGCTGTTTTTT. This rearrangement joins TRBV2 to TRBJ2-2; 7 nucleotides line up with TRBD1. The CDR3 contains 16 residues. V lost 5 bases to trimming and J lost 4 bases; unmatched junction nucleotides: 10. The V gene's germline CDR1 is SNHLY and CDR2 FYNNEI. Looking up the rest from reference TRBV2 and TRBJ2-2 gives the full variable domain: EPEVTQTPSHQVTQMGQEVILRCVPISNHLYFYWYRQILGQKVEFLVSFYNNEISEKSEIFDDQFSVERPDGSNFTLKIRSTKLEDSAMYFCASSLGGVTSTGELFFGEGSRLTVL.

This chain connects TRBV19 to TRBJ2-1, with 12 positions matching TRBD2. V lost 0 bases to trimming and J lost 8 bases; unmatched junction nucleotides: 5. The CDR3 length is 16 residues. In germline, CDR1 is LNHDA, CDR2 SQIVND (reference sequence). The CDR3 coding sequence is TGTGCCAGTAGTATAGATCGACTAGCGGGAGTGGATGAGCAGTTCTTC. This encodes CASSIDRLAGVDEQFF.

The rearrangement joins TRBV6-1 to TRBJ1-4, with TRBD1 matching over 8 bases. CDR1 and CDR2 (germline): MNHNS, SASEGT. V lost 7 bases, J lost 8 bases, and 9 bases stayed unmatched. The CDR3 runs 14 residues. For the CDR3, the DNA is TGTGCCAGCAAGGGGTCACAGGGGGGCGAAAAACTGTTTTTT. It yields the protein CASKGSQGGEKLFF.

CDR3 in DNA: TGTGCCAGCAGCTTCCCCAGTGGGCGTGGAAACACCATATATTTT. It is translated as CASSFPSGRGNTIYF. The chain carries TRBV11-2 and TRBJ1-3; D gene ambiguous. The CDR3 spans 15 residues. V was trimmed by 3 bases and J by 3 bases, leaving 12 bases between them. CDR1 is SGHAT, CDR2 FQNNGV, per germline.

The J gene is TRBJ1-3, the V gene TRBV28; D is undetermined. Germline CDR1 and CDR2: MDHEN and SYDVKM. This CDR3 has 16 residues. V was clipped by 6 bases and J by 4 bases, with 19 bases between them. CDR3 DNA sequence: TGTGCCAGCAGCCACAACAAGGGTGGTTTGGGAAACACCATATATTTT. Amino acid sequence: CASSHNKGGLGNTIYF.

The chain is built from TRBV27 and TRBJ2-7; D tentatively reads TRBD1 or TRBD2 (6 bases each). Deletions cut 3 bases from V and 2 bases from J, with 14 bases between. The CDR3 length is 15 residues. Germline lookup yields CDR1 MNHEY and CDR2 SMNVEV (reference sequence). CDR3: CASSLVSGAAYEQYF. The CDR3 region has the DNA TGTGCCAGCAGTTTGGTTTCGGGGGCTGCCTACGAGCAGTACTTC.